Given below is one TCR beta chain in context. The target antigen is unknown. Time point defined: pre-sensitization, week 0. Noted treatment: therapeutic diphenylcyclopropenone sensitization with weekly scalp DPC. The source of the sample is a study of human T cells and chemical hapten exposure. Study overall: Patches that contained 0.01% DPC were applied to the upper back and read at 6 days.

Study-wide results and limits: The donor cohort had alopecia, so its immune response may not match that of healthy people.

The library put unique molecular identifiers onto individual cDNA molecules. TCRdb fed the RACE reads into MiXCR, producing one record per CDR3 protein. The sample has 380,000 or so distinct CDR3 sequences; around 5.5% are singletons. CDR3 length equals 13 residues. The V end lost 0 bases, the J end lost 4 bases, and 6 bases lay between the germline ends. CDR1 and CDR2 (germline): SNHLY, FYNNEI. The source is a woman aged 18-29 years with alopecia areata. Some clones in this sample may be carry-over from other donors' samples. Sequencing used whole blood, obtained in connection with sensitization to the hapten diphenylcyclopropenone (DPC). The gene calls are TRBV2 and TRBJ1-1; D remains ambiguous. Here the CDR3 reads CASSEAGVTEAFF. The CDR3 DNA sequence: TGTGCCAGCAGTGAAGCCGGGGTCACTGAAGCTTTCTTT. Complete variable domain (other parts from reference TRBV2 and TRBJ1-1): EPEVTQTPSHQVTQMGQEVILRCVPISNHLYFYWYRQILGQKVEFLVSFYNNEISEKSEIFDDQFSVERPDGSNFTLKIRSTKLEDSAMYFCASSEAGVTEAFFGQGTRLTVV.